The clone carrying this T cell receptor (beta chain) was seen only a few times. Trimming shortened V by 7 bases and J by 0 bases, and 10 bases separated the two germline ends. Germline values: CDR1 MNHEY, CDR2 SMNVEV (reference sequence). CDR3 length equals 14 residues. This sample was included in a study of T-cell reconstitution after alpha-beta-depleted transplantation in children. TCRbeta library preparation incorporated unique molecular identifiers. TCRdb re-analysed the PCR reads in MiXCR, keeping a single row per CDR3 protein. The sample contains some 490,000 distinct CDR3 sequences, around 13% of which appear only once.

The receptor comes from a human donor who donated a stem cell graft to a child with combined immunodeficiency. The starting material was PBMCs from the stem cell graft donor, obtained from the stem cell graft. This sequence joins TRBV27 and TRBJ1-5, with D unclear. The CDR3 loop is CASTGRYSNQPQHF. The CDR3 bases are TGTGCCAGCACGGGCCGGTATAGCAATCAGCCCCAGCATTTT.